Each of the 19 T cell receptor beta chains below was sequenced from the same sample in a study of blood T cell repertoires in COVID-19. TCRdb keeps only in-frame clones here, not all; method: immunoSEQ multiplex PCR. The sample records about 410,000 clones, around 91% being singletons. The source material was PBMCs or T cells enriched from blood (not recorded which). These receptors were obtained from a man younger than 35 who had recovered from COVID-19.

J is TRBJ1-1 and V is TRBV3-1 (or the pseudogene TRBV3-2); 10 bases match TRBD1. With V trimmed by 5 bases and J by 0 bases, 6 bases remained unmatched. Germline lookup yields CDR1 LGHDT and CDR2 YNNKEL (reference sequence). This CDR3 comprises 16 residues. CDR3 DNA sequence: TGTGCCAGCAGCGTCGGGACAGGGGACCTGAACACTGAAGCTTTCTTT. It translates to CASSVGTGDLNTEAFF.

The V gene is TRBV5-4, the J gene TRBJ1-2; D is ambiguous. CDR1 and CDR2 from the germline V gene are SGHNT and YYREEE (reference sequence). V lost 5 bases and J 8 bases, leaving 16 bases between the germline ends. This CDR3 spans 13 amino acids. This CDR3 reads CASRPGSMGGYTF. CDR3 nucleotides: TGTGCCAGCAGGCCCGGGAGTATGGGGGGCTACACCTTC.

The rearrangement links TRBV27 to TRBJ2-3; D not resolved. The V and J ends lost 2 bases and 5 bases respectively, with 5 bases between them. This CDR3 has 12 residues. Germline CDR1 reads MNHEY; CDR2 reads SMNVEV (reference sequence). The CDR3 coding sequence is TGTGCCAGCAGTTTAATAGAAGATACGCAGTATTTT. Amino acid sequence: CASSLIEDTQYF.

V and J are TRBV19 and TRBJ2-2; 16 nucleotides align to TRBD2. J lost 4 bases, V lost 8 bases, and 7 bases had no gene match. The CDR3 has 17 residues. Per germline, CDR1 LNHDA and CDR2 SQIVND (reference sequence). The CDR3 loop reads CASVGTSGRVSTGELFF. The CDR3 coding sequence is TGTGCCAGTGTAGGGACTAGCGGGAGGGTGTCCACCGGGGAGCTGTTTTTT.

This CDR3 is CASSQRGRARNEQFF. CDR3 DNA sequence: TGTGCCAGCAGCCAAAGAGGGAGGGCCAGGAATGAGCAGTTCTTC. The J gene is TRBJ2-1, the V gene TRBV3-1 (or the pseudogene TRBV3-2), with 7 positions matching TRBD2. In germline, CDR1 is LGHDT, CDR2 YNNKEL (reference sequence). The CDR3 consists of 15 residues. The J segment lost 7 bases and the V segment lost 2 bases, leaving 8 bases of the junction unmatched.

This clone has only a few counts. The chain combines TRBV6-4 with TRBJ2-3; D gene ambiguous. Germline CDR1 is MRHNA and CDR2 is SNTAGT. V lost 5 bases, J lost 4 bases, and 10 bases lay in between. The length of the CDR3 is 13 residues. The chain's CDR3 is CASSIDISDTQYF. In DNA, the CDR3 is TGTGCCAGCAGTATCGACATCTCAGATACGCAGTATTTT.

The chain joins TRBV27 to TRBJ1-1, with 7 bases that match TRBD1. CDR1 is MNHEY, CDR2 SMNVEV, per germline (reference sequence). CDR3 length: 15 residues. V shed 5 bases and J 10 bases; nucleotides not matched to a gene: 16. CDR3 region: CASSPYTGDRTGAFF. CDR3 sequence (DNA): TGTGCCAGCAGTCCATACACAGGGGACCGTACCGGAGCTTTCTTT.

The chain recombines TRBV9 with TRBJ1-4; possible D gene TRBD1, 6 bases. This CDR3 has 15 amino acids. The V and J ends lost 0 bases and 5 bases respectively, with 11 bases between them. Germline loops: CDR1 SGDLS, CDR2 YYNGEE. The CDR3 region has the DNA TGTGCCAGCAGCGTAGAAGGACAGCCAAATGAAAAACTGTTTTTT. Amino acids: CASSVEGQPNEKLFF.

This chain links TRBV4-2 with TRBJ2-7; 10 bases fit TRBD2. Germline-derived CDR1 and CDR2 are LGHNA and YNFKEQ. V trimming: 3 bases; J trimming: 3 bases; junction bases outside the gene matches: 8. The CDR3 extends over 16 amino acids. This chain's CDR3 is CASSQGPAGGFYEQYF. The CDR3 nucleotides read TGTGCCAGCAGCCAGGGGCCAGCGGGAGGGTTCTACGAGCAGTACTTC.

This clone was found a few times. The chain links TRBV6-5 to TRBJ1-2, with D possibly matching TRBD1 (5 bases). V was trimmed by 6 bases and J by 8 bases, leaving 16 bases between them. Germline values: CDR1 MNHEY, CDR2 SVGAGI. The CDR3 length is 13 residues. The CDR3 nucleotides are TGTGCCAGCAGGGGTCCAGGGAATGAGGGCTACACCTTC. This translates into CASRGPGNEGYTF.

The chain is built from TRBV4-1 and TRBJ2-1, with 8 bases that match TRBD2. J lost 0 bases, V lost 4 bases, and 11 bases had no gene match. Per the germline V gene, CDR1 is MGHRA and CDR2 is YSYEKL. This CDR3 is built from 18 residues. The CDR3 sequence is CASSPGVAGSTSYNEQFF. Written as DNA, the CDR3 is TGCGCCAGCAGCCCGGGAGTAGCGGGGTCCACCTCCTACAATGAGCAGTTCTTC.

This clone has a single count. The chain carries TRBV5-1 and TRBJ2-1, with a tentative D call TRBD2 (5 bases). V lost 2 bases and J 1 base, leaving 7 bases between the germline ends. CDR1 SGHRS and CDR2 YFSETQ come from the germline V gene. The CDR3 spans 14 residues. CDR3 DNA: TGCGCCAGCAGCTTAACTAGTTCCTACAATGAGCAGTTCTTC. This codes for CASSLTSSYNEQFF.

This chain links TRBV5-1 with TRBJ2-7, with a tentative D call TRBD1 (5 bases). The germline V gene has CDR1 SGHRS and CDR2 YFSETQ. Trimming pared 2 bases from V and 2 bases from J, leaving 14 bases between. The CDR3 sequence is 15 residues long. The DNA of the CDR3 is TGCGCCAGCAGCTTAGGTTCAGGGCGCGCCTACGAGCAGTACTTC. Translation gives CASSLGSGRAYEQYF. Based on the CDR3 plus reference TRBV5-1 and TRBJ2-7, the full variable domain is KAGVTQTPRYLIKTRGQQVTLSCSPISGHRSVSWYQQTPGQGLQFLFEYFSETQRNKGNFPGRFSGRQFSNSRSEMNVSTLELGDSALYLCASSLGSGRAYEQYFGPGTRLTVT.

The chain couples TRBV6-5 to TRBJ1-1; D is ambiguous. V was clipped by 0 bases and J by 8 bases, with 13 bases between them. CDR1 and CDR2 from the germline V gene are MNHEY and SVGAGI. This CDR3 is 14 amino acids long. The CDR3 spells CASSYSIIGPEAFF. CDR3 nucleotide sequence: TGTGCCAGCAGTTACTCGATTATCGGTCCCGAAGCTTTCTTT.

V gene TRBV7-6 combines with J gene TRBJ1-4; TRBD1 matches 9 bases. Germline loops: CDR1 SGHVS, CDR2 FNYEAQ. The length of the CDR3 is 18 residues. V was clipped by 6 bases and J by 5 bases; unmatched bases: 16. DNA of the CDR3: TGTGCCAGCAGTCTGGTTGAGTCACCGGGACAGGGCAATGAAAAACTGTTTTTT. Protein sequence: CASSLVESPGQGNEKLFF.

The V call is TRBV5-1, the J call TRBJ2-1; 13 nucleotides line up with TRBD2. CDR3 length equals 17 residues. The ends lost 3 bases at V and 8 bases at J; junction bases unmatched: 11. Germline lookup yields CDR1 SGHRS and CDR2 YFSETQ. The CDR3 nucleotides read TGCGCCAGCAGCTGGCGGACTAGCGGGGGTATGTTTGATGAGCAGTTCTTC. Protein sequence: CASSWRTSGGMFDEQFF.

This chain joins TRBV2 and TRBJ2-1; 12 bases map to TRBD2. Germline CDR1 and CDR2: SNHLY and FYNNEI. Trimming cost V 7 bases and J 4 bases; bases outside gene matches: 5. The CDR3 runs 15 residues. In DNA, the CDR3 is TGTGCCAGCATGCAACTAGCGGGAGGATACAATGAGCAGTTCTTC. It yields the protein CASMQLAGGYNEQFF.

The V gene is TRBV6-5, the J gene TRBJ2-1; 7 nucleotides align to TRBD1. Per germline, CDR1 MNHEY and CDR2 SVGAGI. Trimming took 5 bases from V and 2 from J; bases not matched to a gene: 6. CDR3 size: 15 residues. The CDR3 sequence is CASSRNRGAYNEQFF. CDR3 nucleotide sequence: TGTGCCAGCAGTCGAAACAGGGGCGCCTACAATGAGCAGTTCTTC.

The V gene is TRBV28, the J gene TRBJ1-4; the match to TRBD1 covers 7 bases. CDR3 length: 14 residues. Germline loops: CDR1 MDHEN, CDR2 SYDVKM. Trimming took 2 bases from V and 5 from J; bases not matched to a gene: 2. Here the CDR3 reads CASSLDRVNEKLFF. Written as DNA, the CDR3 is TGTGCCAGCAGTTTAGACAGGGTCAATGAAAAACTGTTTTTT. The whole variable domain, filled in from reference TRBV28 and TRBJ1-4, reads DVKVTQSSRYLVKRTGEKVFLECVQDMDHENMFWYRQDPGLGLRLIYFSYDVKMKEKGDIPEGYSVSREKKERFSLILESASTNQTSMYLCASSLDRVNEKLFFGSGTQLSVL.